This T cell receptor (beta chain) was obtained from a study of immune evolution from preneoplasia to lung adenocarcinoma. On the study more broadly: HLA loss of heterozygosity: about 7% AIS, over 12% MIA, around 33% ADC, none AAH.

The CDR3 length is 14 residues. From germline, CDR1 is SGHKS and CDR2 YYEKEE (reference sequence). The ends lost 1 base at V and 2 bases at J; junction bases unmatched: 2. TCRdb keeps only in-frame clones here, not all; method: immunoSEQ multiplex PCR. This table holds around 14,000 clones, 80% found once. The V call is TRBV5-5, the J call TRBJ1-1; 7 bases align to TRBD1. This receptor was obtained from an older person with lung adenocarcinoma. The sample consisted of FFPE minimally invasive lung adenocarcinoma tissue. This CDR3 reads CASSLLGGNTEAFF. CDR3 nucleotides: TGTGCCAGCAGCTTGTTAGGGGGCAACACTGAAGCTTTCTTT. Combining the CDR3 with reference TRBV5-5 and TRBJ1-1 gives the whole variable domain DAGVTQSPTHLIKTRGQQVTLRCSPISGHKSVSWYQQVLGQGPQFIFQYYEKEERGRGNFPDRFSARQFPNYSSELNVNALLLGDSALYLCASSLLGGNTEAFFGQGTRLTVV.